This TCR beta chain is from a study of blood T cell repertoires in COVID-19. Study summary: Samples representing acute and convalescent COVID-19 were sourced from the United States, Italy and Spain. Nucleic acid was either cDNA or gDNA, and it came from T cells, B-cell-depleted T cells, or PBMCs.

Methods used by the authors: Estimates of nucleated cell counts were drawn from the amplification of reference gene primers. The protocol was immunoSEQ multiplex PCR, while the TCRdb copy is restricted to in-frame clones and leaves out a portion. D and trimming were read from the DNA, whereas the V and J calls and clone size are those reported in that table. Of 250,000 to 350,000 clones in the sample, 70% to 90% were seen once. The CDR3 is 14 residues long. CDR1 is MNHEY, CDR2 SVGAGI, per germline. Trimming took off 5 bases at V and 7 bases at J, with 12 bases between the two ends. What was sequenced was peripheral blood. This chain connects TRBV6-5 to TRBJ1-6, with TRBD1 as a possible D gene (5 bases). The receptor comes from a woman between 45 and 60 years old with active or convalescent COVID-19. The CDR3 coding sequence is TGTGCCAGCAGTCGACAGTTTGGAAATTCACCCCTCCACTTT. Translated, it gives CASSRQFGNSPLHF.